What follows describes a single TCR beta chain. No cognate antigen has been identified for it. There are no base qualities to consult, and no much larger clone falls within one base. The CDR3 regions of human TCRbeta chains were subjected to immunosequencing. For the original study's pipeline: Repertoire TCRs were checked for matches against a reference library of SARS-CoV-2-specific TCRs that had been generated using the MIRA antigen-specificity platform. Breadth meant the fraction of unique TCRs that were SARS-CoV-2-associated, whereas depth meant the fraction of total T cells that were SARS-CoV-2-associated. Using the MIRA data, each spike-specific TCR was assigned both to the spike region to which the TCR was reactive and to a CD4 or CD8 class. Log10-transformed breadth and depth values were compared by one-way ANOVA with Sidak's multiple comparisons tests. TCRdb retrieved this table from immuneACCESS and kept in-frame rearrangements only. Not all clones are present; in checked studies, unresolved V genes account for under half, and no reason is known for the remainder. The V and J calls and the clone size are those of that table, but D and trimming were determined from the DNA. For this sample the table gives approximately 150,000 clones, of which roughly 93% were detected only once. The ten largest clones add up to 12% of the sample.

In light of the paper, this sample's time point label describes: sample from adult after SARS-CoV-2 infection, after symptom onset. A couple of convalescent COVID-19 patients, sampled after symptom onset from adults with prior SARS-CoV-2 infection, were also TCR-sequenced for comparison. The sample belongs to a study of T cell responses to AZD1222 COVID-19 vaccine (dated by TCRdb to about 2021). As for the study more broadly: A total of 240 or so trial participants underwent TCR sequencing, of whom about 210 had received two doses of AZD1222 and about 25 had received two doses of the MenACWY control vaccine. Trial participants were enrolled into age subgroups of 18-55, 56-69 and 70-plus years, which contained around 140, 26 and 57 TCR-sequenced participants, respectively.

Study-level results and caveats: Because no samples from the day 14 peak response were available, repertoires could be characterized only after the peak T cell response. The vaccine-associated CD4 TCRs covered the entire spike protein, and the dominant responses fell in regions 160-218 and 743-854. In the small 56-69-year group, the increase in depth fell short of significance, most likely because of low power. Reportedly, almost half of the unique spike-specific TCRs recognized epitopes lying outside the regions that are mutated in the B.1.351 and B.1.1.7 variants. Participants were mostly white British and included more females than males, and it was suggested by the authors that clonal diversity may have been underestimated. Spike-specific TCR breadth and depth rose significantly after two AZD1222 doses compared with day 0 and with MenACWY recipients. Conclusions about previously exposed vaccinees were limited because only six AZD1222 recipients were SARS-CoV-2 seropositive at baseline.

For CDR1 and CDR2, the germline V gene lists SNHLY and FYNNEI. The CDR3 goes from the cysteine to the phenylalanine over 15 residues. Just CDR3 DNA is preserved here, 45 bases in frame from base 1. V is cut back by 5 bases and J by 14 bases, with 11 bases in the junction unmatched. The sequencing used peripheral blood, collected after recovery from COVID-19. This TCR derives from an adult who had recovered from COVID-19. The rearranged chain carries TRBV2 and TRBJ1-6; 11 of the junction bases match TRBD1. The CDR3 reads CASSTDGQGAGALHF. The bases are TGTGCCAGCAGTACTGATGGACAGGGGGCAGGGGCCCTCCACTTT.